A selection of T cell receptor beta chains follows, all from one sample in a study of cytotoxic CD8 clonotypes in ibrutinib-treated CLL. Profiled with immunoSEQ multiplex PCR; TCRdb holds only in-frame clones, not every one. The data show fewer than 30,000 clones, about 64% seen once. The sequencing here drew on PBMCs, taken after 24 months of ibrutinib treatment. The receptor source for this set is a human donor with chronic lymphocytic leukemia. CDR3s include the opening cysteine and the closing phenylalanine or tryptophan. The D gene is left open where the match is weak. A clone size is listed for some rows: how often the clone was seen (once, few, many), or a class if it is expanded.

d_call clone_size j_call v_call cdr3_length cdr3_nt cdr3_aa
. . TRBJ1-6 TRBV15 14 TGTGCCACCAGCAGAGATTGGGGTTATTCACCCCTCCACTTT CATSRDWGYSPLHF
. . TRBJ1-3 TRBV4-1 16 TGCGCCAGCAGCCAAGATTCAGGGGATTTTGGAAACACCATATATTTT CASSQDSGDFGNTIYF
TRBD1 . TRBJ1-2 TRBV5-6 15 TGTGCCAGCAGCTACCTAGGGACAGAAGGCTATGGCTACACCTTC CASSYLGTEGYGYTF
. once TRBJ1-1 TRBV6-1 15 TGTGCCAGCAGTGAGAAGCGAGGTGCGAACACTGAAGCTTTCTTT CASSEKRGANTEAFF
TRBD2 . TRBJ2-1 TRBV18 17 TGTGCCAGCTCACCAGAGAGCGGGGGACCCTCCTACAATGAGCAGTTCTTC CASSPESGGPSYNEQFF
. . TRBJ2-7 TRBV29-1 15 TGCAGCGTTGAAGGGGGGGCTTTGCAGGGGTACGAGCAGTACTTC CSVEGGALQGYEQYF
. . TRBJ2-3 TRBV7-9 15 TGTGCCAGCGACGACGCGCGTCAGTCGATAGATACGCAGTATTTT CASDDARQSIDTQYF
. few TRBJ1-2 TRBV7-9 15 TGTGCCAGCAGCTTAGTAGGGGAAATGAACTATGGCTACACCTTC CASSLVGEMNYGYTF
TRBD1 . TRBJ1-6 TRBV2 13 TGTGCCAGCAGGGGACAGGGGGTTTCACCCCTCCACTTT CASRGQGVSPLHF
. few TRBJ2-3 TRBV7-7 14 TGTGCCAGCAGCTTAACTCCCTGGGCAGATACGCAGTATTTT CASSLTPWADTQYF
TRBD2 once TRBJ2-5 TRBV9 20 TGTGCCAGCAGCGCAATCCCGGCCGGGACTAGCGGGGGGGCTGGGGAGACCCAGTACTTC CASSAIPAGTSGGAGETQYF
. . TRBJ1-2 TRBV27 13 TGTGCCAGCAGCGGGCCCGGGGCGATAGGCTACACCTTC CASSGPGAIGYTF
. . TRBJ1-2 TRBV5-4 15 TGTGCCAGCAGCTTGAGGGAATTAGTCTTCTATGGCTACACCTTC CASSLRELVFYGYTF
TRBD2 . TRBJ2-5 TRBV9 14 TGTGCCAGCAGCGTAGGGGGCGGGGGGGAGACCCAGTACTTC CASSVGGGGETQYF
TRBD1 . TRBJ1-1 TRBV30 13 TGTGCCTGGAGTCAAGGGGGCGTAACTGAAGCTTTCTTT CAWSQGGVTEAFF
. . TRBJ1-1 TRBV19 14 TGTGCCAGTAGTATGCAGGGTTGGGGCACTGAAGCTTTCTTT CASSMQGWGTEAFF
TRBD1 . TRBJ2-5 TRBV6-1 18 TGTGCCAGCAGTGGGAGAGGGAGGGACAGGGTGGCGAGGGAGACCCAGTACTTC CASSGRGRDRVARETQYF
TRBD2 medium-sized TRBJ2-3 TRBV2 19 TGTGCCAGCAGTACAAGCGATTACTGGACTAGCGGGGGCGCAGATACGCAGTATTTT CASSTSDYWTSGGADTQYF
. . TRBJ1-1 TRBV7-9 14 TGTGCCAGCAGCTTAGGGGACGGGTACACTGAAGCTTTCTTT CASSLGDGYTEAFF
TRBD1 . TRBJ2-1 TRBV28 15 TGTGCCAGCAGTTTGAGGGACAGGGTGTACAATGAGCAGTTCTTC CASSLRDRVYNEQFF
TRBD1 . TRBJ2-1 TRBV9 13 TGTGCCAGCAGGGGGGACAGGACAAATGAGCAGTTCTTC CASRGDRTNEQFF
. . TRBJ2-3 TRBV25-1 15 TGTGCCAGCAGTGACCCGGGCAGCTACACAGATACGCAGTATTTT CASSDPGSYTDTQYF
. . TRBJ2-7 TRBV28 15 TGTGCCAGCAGGAATTACAGGACAGCTTCCTACGAGCAGTACTTC CASRNYRTASYEQYF
. . TRBJ1-5 TRBV27 13 TGTGCCAGCAGTAGGACTGGCAATCAGCCCCAGCATTTT CASSRTGNQPQHF
. . TRBJ1-1 TRBV9 15 TGTGCCAGCAGCGTGGCAGGGCGAATGAACACTGAAGCTTTCTTT CASSVAGRMNTEAFF
TRBD1 . TRBJ1-2 TRBV27 14 TGTGCCAGCAGGGGCCGGGACAGCGTCTGGGGCTACACCTTC CASRGRDSVWGYTF
TRBD1 . TRBJ1-5 TRBV27 19 TGTGCCAGCAGTTTTAGGGGGGGAGAGGGACAGCTCAACAATCAGCCCCAGCATTTT CASSFRGGEGQLNNQPQHF
. . TRBJ2-7 TRBV19 13 TGTGCCAGTAGTTACGGGGCTGGCTACGAGCAGTACTTC CASSYGAGYEQYF
. . TRBJ2-5 TRBV7-6 11 TGTGCCAGCAGCTCGAAAGAGACCCAGTACTTC CASSSKETQYF
. . TRBJ1-1 TRBV4-2 15 TGTGCCAGCAGCCAAGATAGGACATGGGGCAGTGAAGCTTTCTTT CASSQDRTWGSEAFF
TRBD1 . TRBJ2-7 TRBV19 13 TGTGCCAGTAGTGCCGGACAGGGGTACGAGCAGTACTTC CASSAGQGYEQYF
TRBD1 . TRBJ2-5 TRBV4-1 15 TGCGCCAGCAGCCTTTTCCAGGGGGACCAAGAGACCCAGTACTTC CASSLFQGDQETQYF
. . TRBJ2-1 TRBV5-1 16 TGCGCCAGCAGCTACAGGTGGACCAGCTCCTACAATGAGCAGTTCTTC CASSYRWTSSYNEQFF
. . TRBJ2-1 TRBV5-1 13 TGCGCCAGCAGCTCCCGGTCCGGCCCTGAGCAGTTCTTC CASSSRSGPEQFF
TRBD1 . TRBJ1-2 TRBV10-3 12 TGTGCCACCCGACAGGGAGACTATGGCTACACCTTC CATRQGDYGYTF
. few TRBJ1-4 TRBV5-1 15 TGCGCCAGCAGCTCAGGGGACTCAACTAATGAAAAACTGTTTTTT CASSSGDSTNEKLFF
TRBD1 . TRBJ2-7 TRBV11-3 15 TGTGCCAGCAGCCCAGGGACAGGCCGGACCTACGAGCAGTACTTC CASSPGTGRTYEQYF
. . TRBJ2-7 TRBV12-5 11 TGTGCTAGTGGTTTGGATTACGAGCAGTACTTC CASGLDYEQYF
. . TRBJ1-1 TRBV4-2 14 TGTGCCAGCAGCCAGTGGGGCGGGAACACTGAAGCTTTCTTT CASSQWGGNTEAFF
TRBD1 . TRBJ1-1 TRBV2 15 TGTGCCAGCAGTGAAGCCGGGACAGGGTACACTGAAGCTTTCTTT CASSEAGTGYTEAFF
. . TRBJ2-1 TRBV7-8 16 TGTGCCAGCAGCCAAGGCGGTGACTGGACCTACAATGAGCAGTTCTTC CASSQGGDWTYNEQFF